This TCR beta chain comes out of a study of immune characterization of retroperitoneal liposarcoma (dated by TCRdb to 2018 to 2020). The library was produced with PCR. Data came from a NextSeq 500. Starting from the raw public reads, TCRdb applied fastp trimming at Q25, assembled clones with MiXCR and retained in-frame beta chains. Each entry is one CDR3 protein sequence, shown with its most common DNA and genes. In this sample the table shows about 7,600 distinct CDR3 sequences, more than 40% of which occur a single time. 15% of the sample goes to the ten largest clones. Based on the germline V gene, the CDR1 and CDR2 sequences are MNHNS and SASEGT. Reading from cysteine to phenylalanine, the CDR3 counts 15 amino acids. The CDR3 DNA has 45 bases and is translated from base 1. This clonotype has a single count. The antigen this receptor binds is unknown. It has no much larger one-base neighbor in the sample; base qualities were not kept. One read is thin evidence.

Rearrangement joined TRBV6-1 to TRBJ2-5, with TRBD1 matching 7 junction bases. The DNA end is more similar to TRBJ2-7, so the J call may be wrong. Sequencing input: tumor tissue. The sequence was obtained from a male donor with retroperitoneal liposarcoma. CDR3 loop: CASSESTGVGYEQYF. The bases are TGTGCCAGCAGTGAGAGTACAGGGGTCGGCTACGAGCAGTACTTC.